The sequence of this T cell receptor beta chain was determined in a study of graft-versus-host responses after intestinal transplantation. Looking at the study overall: Each recipient received a multivisceral, liver-intestinal, or isolated intestinal graft.

Study-wide findings and caveats: Recipient marrow harbored GvH clones, some of which surfaced first in ileum or blood. Allograft graft-versus-host to host-versus-graft clonal ratios ran high in patients with graft-donor T cell macrochimerism. Declining HvG levels early post-transplant were linked to peak circulating GvH clone levels.

This table comes from immunoSEQ multiplex PCR, and its TCRdb copy is limited to in-frame clones, with some not included. Here the sample spans just under 2,500 clones, over 85% being singletons. Trimming cost V 3 bases and J 3 bases; bases outside gene matches: 1. CDR1 is MNHEY and CDR2 is SMNVEV in the germline V gene (reference sequence). The CDR3 covers 15 residues. As to this clone: The antigen remains undetermined.

The material sequenced was PBMCs, taken around 19 days after intestinal transplant. The gene calls are TRBV27 and TRBJ2-1, with 11 nucleotides matching TRBD2. The sequence was obtained from a human patient who received an intestinal transplant, so some T cells may come from the graft donor. CDR3 loop: CASSLGTSGYNEQFF. DNA of the CDR3: TGTGCCAGCAGTTTGGGGACTAGCGGCTACAATGAGCAGTTCTTC.